A selection of T cell receptor beta chains follows, all from one sample in a study of shared T cell receptors in the human thymus. Using immunoSEQ multiplex PCR, the repertoire was profiled, and TCRdb retains in-frame clones only, with some absent. The sample has about 660,000 clones; approximately 88% are singletons. These data were likewise used in another study, on human thymus T cells.

The specimen was thymocytes. These receptors were obtained from a boy in the first two years of life with a congenital heart defect. CDR3s include the opening cysteine and the closing phenylalanine or tryptophan. D genes are given only for firm matches.

>TRBD2|TRBV4-2|TRBJ2-1
CASSLKRPGLAVNEQFF
TGTGCCAGCAGCCTGAAAAGACCGGGACTAGCGGTAAATGAGCAGTTCTTC
>TRBD1|TRBV29-1|TRBJ1-2
CSAFGQGASKFPYGYTF
TGCAGCGCCTTCGGACAGGGGGCTTCTAAATTCCCCTATGGCTACACCTTC
>TRBD1|TRBV28|TRBJ2-2
CASSSTPVSRGKQVDPNTGELFF
TGTGCCAGCAGTTCTACCCCTGTCAGCAGGGGGAAGCAGGTGGACCCGAACACCGGGGAGCTGTTTTTT
>-|TRBV4-1|TRBJ2-5
CASSQEDGLLKTQYF
TGCGCCAGCAGCCAAGAAGACGGACTACTAAAGACCCAGTACTTC
>TRBD2|TRBV15|TRBJ2-1
CATSRDEGTSGRNNEQFF
TGTGCCACCAGCAGAGATGAGGGGACTAGCGGGAGGAACAATGAGCAGTTCTTC
>-|TRBV25-1|TRBJ1-4
CASSESPTLDATNEKLFF
TGTGCCAGCAGTGAATCCCCTACCCTTGATGCAACTAATGAAAAACTGTTTTTT
>TRBD2|TRBV11-1|TRBJ2-1
CASSRGLAGGDNEQFF
TGTGCCAGCAGCCGCGGACTAGCGGGAGGGGACAATGAGCAGTTCTTC
>-|TRBV4-1|TRBJ1-4
CASSQDREKLFF
TGCGCCAGCAGCCAAGATAGAGAAAAACTGTTTTTT
>TRBD2|TRBV7-9|TRBJ2-7
CASSSLSGRKDEQYF
TGTGCCAGCAGCTCCCTTAGCGGGAGAAAAGACGAGCAGTACTTC
>TRBD2|TRBV2|TRBJ2-2
CASSEELAGARSGELFF
TGTGCCAGCAGTGAAGAACTAGCGGGGGCGAGGAGCGGGGAGCTGTTTTTT
>TRBD2|TRBV20-1|TRBJ2-7
CSARGGGEQYF
TGCAGTGCTAGAGGGGGGGGCGAGCAGTACTTC
>TRBD2|TRBV5-1|TRBJ2-7
CASSFAGVSSYEQYF
TGCGCCAGCAGCTTCGCGGGGGTCAGCTCCTACGAGCAGTACTTC
>-|TRBV5-6|TRBJ2-7
CASSTTTGDPYEQYF
TGTGCCAGCAGCACCACGACAGGTGACCCTTACGAGCAGTACTTC
>TRBD2|TRBV15|TRBJ2-5
CATSRENGLAGGLGKETQYF
TGTGCCACCAGCAGAGAGAATGGACTAGCGGGAGGGTTGGGCAAAGAGACCCAGTACTTC
>TRBD2|TRBV4-3|TRBJ2-5
CASSLEVGPSGRGKETQYF
TGCGCCAGCAGCCTGGAGGTGGGGCCTAGCGGGAGGGGGAAGGAGACCCAGTACTTC